This T cell receptor (beta chain) was recorded in a study of T-cell memory formation after mild COVID-19 (dated by TCRdb to the early 2020s). Turning to the overall study: TCR sequence clusters from the two donors were found to be largely donor specific. In two donors, T-cell clones that expanded and contracted after mild COVID-19 were followed by sequencing TCRalpha and TCRbeta repertoires longitudinally. Two young, previously healthy adult volunteers made up the cohort, one male and one female. Overall study outcomes, separate from this receptor: Some responding clones were detected in pre-infection memory, suggesting pre-existing cross-reactive memory T cells joined the SARS-CoV-2 response. Whether the second-wave clones peaking on day 37 were SARS-CoV-2 specific was not confirmed. Only a couple of mild cases were covered in the study, and larger cohorts including severe cases with pre-infection samples were considered necessary. Contracting CD4+ clones were located mainly in the CM and EM memory subsets, whereas CD8+ clones were found to be enriched in EMRA. Clones that contracted from day 15 to 85 showed balanced CD4/CD8 phenotypes, whereas a second wave of clones that expanded from day 15 to 37 leaned towards CD4+.

The data were produced on an Illumina NovaSeq 6000. TCRalpha and TCRbeta cDNA libraries were built by 5'RACE with constant-segment primers, adding sample barcodes and unique molecular identifiers. RNA was extracted from every sample with Trizol reagent. Library amplification was performed in two PCR steps, and a second sample barcode and Illumina TruSeq adapters were introduced in the second step. Sequencing of libraries was performed on an Illumina NovaSeq with 2 x 150 bp paired-end reads. The published analysis was carried out like this. Reads were demultiplexed and collapsed into UMI-guided consensus sequences with migec v1.2.7. Using mixcr v2.1.11, the UMI consensuses were aligned to TRA and TRB V and J templates and assembled into clonotypes. A clonotype was counted as expanded or contracted only when both edgeR and NoisET called the clonotype significant, with the noise models trained on biological replicates. For edgeR calls, the cutoffs were a false discovery rate-adjusted p below 0.01 and a log2 fold-change threshold of 1. As an exploratory analysis of dynamics, max-normalized trajectories of the 1000 most abundant clonotypes were examined by PCA with hierarchical clustering. Each responding clone was given a CD4 or CD8 phenotype based on the CD4+ and CD8+ repertoires, which had been sequenced separately. TCRdb itself trimmed the public reads at Q25 with fastp, ran MiXCR and retained productive beta chains. Identical CDR3 proteins give one entry, which carries the most common genes and DNA. The V and J calls here are based on TCRdb, not the publication. The table for this sample lists about 240,000 distinct CDR3 sequences; around 10% of them were counted only once. The ten largest clonotypes hold more than 20% of the sample.

Ficoll-Paque density gradient centrifugation was used to isolate PBMCs. This clonotype has a handful of counts. The antigen this receptor binds is unknown. No base quality values were provided; no much bigger clone lies one nucleotide off. Counted from cysteine to phenylalanine, this CDR3 has 15 amino acids. Only the CDR3 region is kept as DNA, spanning 45 bases read in frame from base 1. Trimming costs V 3 bases and J 1 base, and their ends lie 13 bases apart. Sequences SGHAT (CDR1) and FQNNGV (CDR2) are obtained from the germline V gene. Rearrangement joined TRBV11-2 to TRBJ2-7; tentative D gene TRBD1, with 6 bases matching. The sequence derives from a man between 18 and 35 years old who had mild COVID-19 (a few samples of this study predate the infection). The sample titles of this study are shuffled in the database, so cell type and time point are left out; the donor was told from shared clones. The sample consisted of PBMCs or a T cell subset sorted from them (not recorded which). The nucleotides read TGTGCCAGCAGCTTGTGGGGACAAGGGTCCTACGAGCAGTACTTC. Its amino acids are CASSLWGQGSYEQYF.